The clone carrying this TCR beta chain was detected many times. Its antigen is still unknown. Bulk tumor genomic DNA was the template, and each sample received around 650 ng. Several spatially distant biopsies were obtained per primary tumor intraoperatively. Before undergoing curative surgery, patients had newly diagnosed non-small cell lung cancer that was untreated. TCR beta CDR3 was amplified by multiplex PCR, first round 10 cycles, 32 V and 13 J primers. TCRdb re-derived calls from the multiplex PCR reads in MiXCR, one entry per CDR3 protein. Of roughly 4,000 distinct CDR3 sequences listed, about 25% are singletons. The sample belongs to a study of immune heterogeneity within non-small cell lung tumors. General observations from the study: Different patients shared few of their high-frequency T-cell receptor beta clonotypes.

The clonotype originates from a man over 45 with non-small cell lung cancer. Sequences were obtained from lung tumor tissue.

The CDR3 DNA follows: TGTGCCAGCAGGGGACAGGGATCAACTAATGAAAAACTGTTTTTT. Translated, it gives CASRGQGSTNEKLFF. The chain uses TRBV11-2 and TRBJ1-4; 9 nucleotides line up with TRBD1. V gave up 6 bases and J gave up 0 bases; unmatched junction bases: 2. The CDR3 loop spans 15 amino acids. Germline V CDR1 and CDR2: SGHAT, FQNNGV.